The rows below give T cell receptor beta chains drawn from one sample of a study of T cell responses to AZD1222 COVID-19 vaccine. Produced via immunoSEQ multiplex PCR; TCRdb's table is partial and in-frame only. Among more than 95,000 clones listed, about 88% were seen once. This specimen was peripheral blood, taken on day 0 of AZD1222 vaccination. The receptors originated from an adult in good health. The CDR3 runs from the conserved cysteine through the conserved F or W. The D gene is left open where the match is weak. Not every row has a clone size; where given, it reads once, few, many or a size class.

V gene: TRBV10-3
clone size: once
D gene: TRBD1
J gene: TRBJ2-1
CDR3 DNA: TGTGCCATGAAGGGACAGGCCGAGTCTAATGAGCAGTTCTTC
CDR3 protein: CAMKGQAESNEQFF

V gene: TRBV5-6
clone size: -
D gene: -
J gene: TRBJ1-1
CDR3 DNA: TGTGCCAGCAGGGATCAGGGGGAAGCTTTCTTT
CDR3 protein: CASRDQGEAFF

V gene: TRBV27
clone size: -
D gene: -
J gene: TRBJ2-3
CDR3 DNA: TGTGCCAGCAGTTTAGGAGGGTTCACAGATACGCAGTATTTT
CDR3 protein: CASSLGGFTDTQYF

V gene: TRBV23-1
clone size: -
D gene: -
J gene: TRBJ1-4
CDR3 DNA: TGCGCCAGCAGTCTCAGGGAAGGTGAAACTAATGAAAAACTGTTTTTT
CDR3 protein: CASSLREGETNEKLFF

V gene: TRBV7-3
clone size: -
D gene: -
J gene: TRBJ2-1
CDR3 DNA: TGTGCCAGCAGCCGGTCCGGGACTTCTAATGAGCAGTTCTTC
CDR3 protein: CASSRSGTSNEQFF

V gene: TRBV10-3
clone size: -
D gene: -
J gene: TRBJ2-3
CDR3 DNA: TGTGCCGCCAGCCGGGGGCCAGATACGCAGTATTTT
CDR3 protein: CAASRGPDTQYF

V gene: TRBV2
clone size: -
D gene: TRBD1
J gene: TRBJ2-7
CDR3 DNA: TGTGCCAGCAGTGTCTGGCCGGGACAGTTCTCCTACGAGCAGTACTTC
CDR3 protein: CASSVWPGQFSYEQYF

V gene: TRBV6-5
clone size: -
D gene: TRBD1
J gene: TRBJ1-2
CDR3 DNA: TGTGCCAGCAGAGATAGGACAGGGAACTATGGCTACACCTTC
CDR3 protein: CASRDRTGNYGYTF

V gene: TRBV6-5
clone size: once
D gene: -
J gene: TRBJ2-1
CDR3 DNA: TGTGCCAGCAGTTACTCAGGGGGGACCTACAATGAGCAGTTCTTC
CDR3 protein: CASSYSGGTYNEQFF

V gene: TRBV4-1
clone size: -
D gene: TRBD2
J gene: TRBJ2-1
CDR3 DNA: TGCGCCAGCAGCTTTCTGGGGGGGAACGACAATGAGCAGTTCTTC
CDR3 protein: CASSFLGGNDNEQFF

V gene: TRBV18
clone size: -
D gene: -
J gene: TRBJ1-5
CDR3 DNA: TGTGCCAGCTCAGACACTAGCAATCAGCCCCAGCATTTT
CDR3 protein: CASSDTSNQPQHF

V gene: TRBV19
clone size: -
D gene: -
J gene: TRBJ2-7
CDR3 DNA: TGTGCCAGTAGTCCGGGACCCGGGTACGAGCAGTACTTC
CDR3 protein: CASSPGPGYEQYF

V gene: TRBV5-1
clone size: -
D gene: TRBD2
J gene: TRBJ2-5
CDR3 DNA: TGCGCCAGCAGCCTAGCGGGGATCCAAGAGACCCAGTACTTC
CDR3 protein: CASSLAGIQETQYF

V gene: TRBV19
clone size: few
D gene: TRBD1
J gene: TRBJ1-1
CDR3 DNA: TGTGCCAGTAGTACCGGGCGGACAGGGCGAATGGCTTTCTTT
CDR3 protein: CASSTGRTGRMAFF

V gene: TRBV10-2
clone size: once
D gene: -
J gene: TRBJ1-2
CDR3 DNA: TGCGCCACGATGTTGACAGGCTTTTGGGGCTACACCTTC
CDR3 protein: CATMLTGFWGYTF

V gene: TRBV6-5
clone size: -
D gene: TRBD1
J gene: TRBJ1-2
CDR3 DNA: TGTGCCAGCAGGGCGACAGGGTCTAGCTATGGCTACACCTTC
CDR3 protein: CASRATGSSYGYTF

V gene: TRBV29-1
clone size: -
D gene: -
J gene: TRBJ1-2
CDR3 DNA: TGCAGCGTTGAAGAAAACGGCTACACCTTC
CDR3 protein: CSVEENGYTF

V gene: TRBV19
clone size: -
D gene: -
J gene: TRBJ1-1
CDR3 DNA: TGTGCCAGTAGGAATCAGGGTGGGTACACTGAAGCTTTCTTT
CDR3 protein: CASRNQGGYTEAFF

V gene: TRBV11-2
clone size: few
D gene: -
J gene: TRBJ1-1
CDR3 DNA: TGTGCCAGCAGCTTAGAGGGGGGCGTCGAAGCTTTCTTT
CDR3 protein: CASSLEGGVEAFF

V gene: TRBV5-1
clone size: -
D gene: -
J gene: TRBJ1-2
CDR3 DNA: TGCGCCAGCAGCTTGGAGTTTACCTATGGCTACACCTTC
CDR3 protein: CASSLEFTYGYTF

V gene: TRBV28
clone size: -
D gene: -
J gene: TRBJ1-6
CDR3 DNA: TGTGCCAGCAGTCCCGGACAGCCCAATTCACCCCTCCACTTT
CDR3 protein: CASSPGQPNSPLHF

V gene: TRBV3-1/TRBV3-2
clone size: once
D gene: TRBD1
J gene: TRBJ1-2
CDR3 DNA: TGTGCCAGCAGCCAAGCGGACAGGGAGGATGGCTACACCTTC
CDR3 protein: CASSQADREDGYTF

V gene: TRBV7-9
clone size: few
D gene: -
J gene: TRBJ1-6
CDR3 DNA: TGTGCCAGCCAAATCTCGGCACTAAATTCACCCCTCCACTTT
CDR3 protein: CASQISALNSPLHF

V gene: TRBV30
clone size: few
D gene: -
J gene: TRBJ2-7
CDR3 DNA: TGTGCCTGGAGCCTCGCGAGGTACGAGCAGTACTTC
CDR3 protein: CAWSLARYEQYF

V gene: TRBV5-1
clone size: -
D gene: TRBD1
J gene: TRBJ1-4
CDR3 DNA: TGCGCCAGCAGCTATTACGGGACAGGGGCGGAAAAACTGTTTTTT
CDR3 protein: CASSYYGTGAEKLFF

V gene: TRBV28
clone size: -
D gene: TRBD2
J gene: TRBJ2-1
CDR3 DNA: TGTGCCAGCAGAGAGTCGCAATCGGGGGGTAATGAGCAGTTCTTC
CDR3 protein: CASRESQSGGNEQFF

V gene: TRBV13
clone size: -
D gene: -
J gene: TRBJ1-4
CDR3 DNA: TGTGCCAGCAGCTTAGATGAAAAACTGTTTTTT
CDR3 protein: CASSLDEKLFF

V gene: TRBV9
clone size: few
D gene: TRBD2
J gene: TRBJ2-7
CDR3 DNA: TGTGCCAGCAGCGTAGGCCTAGCGGGCTCCTACGAGCAGTACTTC
CDR3 protein: CASSVGLAGSYEQYF

V gene: TRBV7-9
clone size: once
D gene: -
J gene: TRBJ1-5
CDR3 DNA: TGTGCCAGCAGCGGGGGAGGGGTCAATCAGCCCCAGCATTTT
CDR3 protein: CASSGGGVNQPQHF

V gene: TRBV24-1
clone size: -
D gene: -
J gene: TRBJ1-3
CDR3 DNA: TGTGCCACCAGTGATTCACCGTTCTGGGATTTT
CDR3 protein: CATSDSPFWDF

V gene: TRBV28
clone size: once
D gene: TRBD2
J gene: TRBJ2-1
CDR3 DNA: TGTGCCAGCAAATTGGTGAACGGGAGGGTCGGCTACAATGAGCAGTTCTTC
CDR3 protein: CASKLVNGRVGYNEQFF

V gene: TRBV20-1
clone size: -
D gene: -
J gene: TRBJ2-3
CDR3 DNA: TGCAGTGCTAGTAAGATCACAGATACGCAGTATTTT
CDR3 protein: CSASKITDTQYF

V gene: TRBV9
clone size: -
D gene: -
J gene: TRBJ1-6
CDR3 DNA: TGTGCCAGCAGCGTAACACAGGCCGTCGGGTATTCACCCCTCCACTTT
CDR3 protein: CASSVTQAVGYSPLHF

V gene: TRBV7-3
clone size: -
D gene: TRBD2
J gene: TRBJ2-3
CDR3 DNA: TGTGCCAGCAGCGCCCAGGAGCGGGGGGTTCCCGTGACAGATACGCAGTATTTT
CDR3 protein: CASSAQERGVPVTDTQYF

V gene: TRBV6-5
clone size: -
D gene: TRBD1
J gene: TRBJ2-5
CDR3 DNA: TGTGCCAGCAGTTACTCTGTGGGACAGGAGGCGACCCAGTACTTC
CDR3 protein: CASSYSVGQEATQYF

V gene: TRBV7-2
clone size: -
D gene: -
J gene: TRBJ2-5
CDR3 DNA: TGTGCCAGCAGCTTATGGTCGGAGACCCAGTACTTC
CDR3 protein: CASSLWSETQYF

V gene: TRBV5-4
clone size: -
D gene: -
J gene: TRBJ1-5
CDR3 DNA: TGTGCCAGCAGCCCCGACCCGGAGGCGGATCAGCCCCAGCATTTT
CDR3 protein: CASSPDPEADQPQHF

V gene: TRBV2
clone size: -
D gene: -
J gene: TRBJ1-2
CDR3 DNA: TGTGCCAGCAGTGTTGGGGAGGGTATGGGTTATGGCTACACCTTC
CDR3 protein: CASSVGEGMGYGYTF

V gene: TRBV28
clone size: -
D gene: TRBD1
J gene: TRBJ1-1
CDR3 DNA: TGTGCCAGCAGAAATTACGACAGGGGGCCCTTTTCTGAAGCTTTCTTT
CDR3 protein: CASRNYDRGPFSEAFF

V gene: TRBV18
clone size: -
D gene: -
J gene: TRBJ1-5
CDR3 DNA: TGTGCCAGCTCACCATATAGTGAGCCCCAGCATTTT
CDR3 protein: CASSPYSEPQHF

V gene: TRBV29-1
clone size: -
D gene: -
J gene: TRBJ1-1
CDR3 DNA: TGCAGCGTTGATGAGGGTGGAACAGGTGAAGCTTTCTTT
CDR3 protein: CSVDEGGTGEAFF

V gene: TRBV28
clone size: -
D gene: -
J gene: TRBJ1-4
CDR3 DNA: TGTGCCAGCAGTCTTATGGGTGATCCAACTAATGAAAAACTGTTTTTT
CDR3 protein: CASSLMGDPTNEKLFF

V gene: TRBV30
clone size: -
D gene: -
J gene: TRBJ2-2
CDR3 DNA: TGTGCCTGGAGTGTACGCCCCGGGGAGCTGTTTTTT
CDR3 protein: CAWSVRPGELFF

V gene: TRBV29-1
clone size: -
D gene: -
J gene: TRBJ1-1
CDR3 DNA: TGCAGCGTTGTCCGGCAGGGGATGAACACTGAAGCTTTCTTT
CDR3 protein: CSVVRQGMNTEAFF

V gene: TRBV28
clone size: -
D gene: -
J gene: TRBJ2-7
CDR3 DNA: TGTGCCAGTAGGAATTACGAGCAGTACTTC
CDR3 protein: CASRNYEQYF

V gene: TRBV19
clone size: -
D gene: TRBD2
J gene: TRBJ2-1
CDR3 DNA: TGTGCCAGTAGTAGGACTAGCGGGGCGACCTACAATGAGCAGTTCTTC
CDR3 protein: CASSRTSGATYNEQFF

V gene: TRBV6-5
clone size: -
D gene: -
J gene: TRBJ1-1
CDR3 DNA: TGTGCCAGCACACCTCAGGGCCGGAACACTGAAGCTTTCTTT
CDR3 protein: CASTPQGRNTEAFF

V gene: TRBV15
clone size: once
D gene: -
J gene: TRBJ2-2
CDR3 DNA: TGTGCCACCAGCTTGAGGACAGTCACCGGGGAGCTGTTTTTT
CDR3 protein: CATSLRTVTGELFF

V gene: TRBV9
clone size: -
D gene: -
J gene: TRBJ1-2
CDR3 DNA: TGTGCCAGCAGCGCTCCTCCCAGCGAGGGCTACACCTTC
CDR3 protein: CASSAPPSEGYTF

V gene: TRBV3-1/TRBV3-2
clone size: -
D gene: -
J gene: TRBJ1-1
CDR3 DNA: TGTGCCAGCCAAGGCGGGGGCACTGAAGCTTTCTTT
CDR3 protein: CASQGGGTEAFF

V gene: TRBV28
clone size: -
D gene: -
J gene: TRBJ1-1
CDR3 DNA: TGTGCCAGCGAGTATGGGGGGACTGAAGCTTTCTTT
CDR3 protein: CASEYGGTEAFF

V gene: TRBV6-1
clone size: -
D gene: -
J gene: TRBJ1-2
CDR3 DNA: TGTGCCAGCAGTGAAGCAAACAGTCATGGCTACACCTTC
CDR3 protein: CASSEANSHGYTF

V gene: TRBV5-6
clone size: -
D gene: -
J gene: TRBJ2-5
CDR3 DNA: TGTGCCAGCAGCTTGGGATCAAGGGGCCCCGTGGACACCCAGTACTTC
CDR3 protein: CASSLGSRGPVDTQYF

V gene: TRBV3-1/TRBV3-2
clone size: -
D gene: -
J gene: TRBJ2-1
CDR3 DNA: TGTGCCAGCAGCTCTTACCCGGGCAATGAGCAGTTCTTC
CDR3 protein: CASSSYPGNEQFF

V gene: TRBV10-3
clone size: -
D gene: -
J gene: TRBJ1-6
CDR3 DNA: TGTGCCATCAGAGATGACACACTTAGGTATTCACCCCTCCACTTT
CDR3 protein: CAIRDDTLRYSPLHF

V gene: TRBV6-5
clone size: -
D gene: -
J gene: TRBJ1-5
CDR3 DNA: TGTGCCAGCAGCTTACTCGACACAGCCCAGCATTTT
CDR3 protein: CASSLLDTAQHF

V gene: TRBV6-5
clone size: -
D gene: -
J gene: TRBJ2-7
CDR3 DNA: TGTGCCAGCAGTTACTCGCTGGCAGGTTCCTACGAGCAGTACTTC
CDR3 protein: CASSYSLAGSYEQYF

V gene: TRBV6-5
clone size: -
D gene: -
J gene: TRBJ1-1
CDR3 DNA: TGTGCCAGCGACGAGGTAGGGAACACTGAAGCTTTCTTT
CDR3 protein: CASDEVGNTEAFF

V gene: TRBV6-6
clone size: -
D gene: -
J gene: TRBJ2-7
CDR3 DNA: TGTGCCAGCAACCCGGACATACTCTCCTACGAGCAGTACTTC
CDR3 protein: CASNPDILSYEQYF

V gene: TRBV19
clone size: -
D gene: -
J gene: TRBJ1-1
CDR3 DNA: TGTGCCAGTAGTCCCTTCTGGTCGGTGAGGGCTGAAGCTTTCTTT
CDR3 protein: CASSPFWSVRAEAFF